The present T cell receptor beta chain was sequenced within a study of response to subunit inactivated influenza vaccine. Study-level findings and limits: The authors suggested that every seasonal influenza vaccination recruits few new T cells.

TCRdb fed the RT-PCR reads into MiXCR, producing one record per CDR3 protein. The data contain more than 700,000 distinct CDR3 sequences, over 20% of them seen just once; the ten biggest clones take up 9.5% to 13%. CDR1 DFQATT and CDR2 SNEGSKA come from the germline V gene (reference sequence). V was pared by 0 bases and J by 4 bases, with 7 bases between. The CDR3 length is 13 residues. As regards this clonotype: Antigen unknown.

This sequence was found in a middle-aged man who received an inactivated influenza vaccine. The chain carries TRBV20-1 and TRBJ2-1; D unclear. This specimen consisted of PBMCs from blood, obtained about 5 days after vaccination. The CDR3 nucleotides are TGCAGTGCTAGAGATACCCGTTACAATGAGCAGTTCTTC. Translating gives CSARDTRYNEQFF.